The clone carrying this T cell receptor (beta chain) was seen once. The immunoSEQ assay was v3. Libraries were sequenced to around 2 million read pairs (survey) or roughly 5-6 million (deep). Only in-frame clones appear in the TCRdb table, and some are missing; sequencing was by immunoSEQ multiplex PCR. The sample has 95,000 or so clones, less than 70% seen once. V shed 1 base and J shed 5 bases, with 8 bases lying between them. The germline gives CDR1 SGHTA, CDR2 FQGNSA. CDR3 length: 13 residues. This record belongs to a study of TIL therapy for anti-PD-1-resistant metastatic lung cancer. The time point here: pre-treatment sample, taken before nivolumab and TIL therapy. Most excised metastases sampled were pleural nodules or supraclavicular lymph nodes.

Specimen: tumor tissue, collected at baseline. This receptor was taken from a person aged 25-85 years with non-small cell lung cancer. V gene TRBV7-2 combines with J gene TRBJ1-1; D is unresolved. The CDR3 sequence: CASSLVRGTEAFF. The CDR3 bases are TGTGCCAGCAGCTTAGTACGCGGGACTGAAGCTTTCTTT. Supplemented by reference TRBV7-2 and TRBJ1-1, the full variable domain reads GAGVSQSPSNKVTEKGKDVELRCDPISGHTALYWYRQSLGQGLEFLIYFQGNSAPDKSGLPSDRFSAERTGGSVSTLTIQRTQQEDSAVYLCASSLVRGTEAFFGQGTRLTVV.